The 3 T cell receptor beta chains listed next were all sequenced from one sample in a study of blood T cell repertoires in COVID-19. This table comes from immunoSEQ multiplex PCR, and its TCRdb copy is limited to in-frame clones, with some not included. The data hold roughly 150,000 clones, with 80% observed a single time. The source material was PBMCs or T cells enriched from blood (not recorded which). These receptors were obtained from an older woman who had recovered from COVID-19.

The V call is TRBV5-1, the J call TRBJ2-1, with 7 bases fitting TRBD1. Germline loops: CDR1 SGHRS, CDR2 YFSETQ. CDR3 length: 13 amino acids. Trimming removed 2 bases from V and 8 bases from J; junction bases left unmatched: 4. This CDR3 reads CASSFGQVDEQFF. The CDR3 DNA is TGCGCCAGCAGCTTCGGACAGGTTGATGAGCAGTTCTTC.

The V gene is TRBV2, the J gene TRBJ1-5; 9 positions match TRBD1. The length of the CDR3 is 17 residues. The trim removed 8 bases at V and 6 bases at J, leaving 17 bases unmatched. CDR1 SNHLY and CDR2 FYNNEI come from the germline V gene. CDR3 sequence (DNA): TGTGCCAGCGGATCGCGATCGGGGACAGGGTCCAGTCAGCCCCAGCATTTT. It encodes CASGSRSGTGSSQPQHF.

The gene calls are TRBV5-4 and TRBJ2-4; tentatively, D is TRBD1 (5 bases). Trimming shortened V by 4 bases and J by 7 bases, and 9 bases separated the two germline ends. The CDR3 has 12 residues. Germline V gene data show CDR1 as SGHNT and CDR2 as YYREEE (reference sequence). The CDR3 loop reads CASSTPGNIQYF. In DNA form, the CDR3 reads TGTGCCAGCAGCACTCCAGGGAACATTCAGTACTTC.